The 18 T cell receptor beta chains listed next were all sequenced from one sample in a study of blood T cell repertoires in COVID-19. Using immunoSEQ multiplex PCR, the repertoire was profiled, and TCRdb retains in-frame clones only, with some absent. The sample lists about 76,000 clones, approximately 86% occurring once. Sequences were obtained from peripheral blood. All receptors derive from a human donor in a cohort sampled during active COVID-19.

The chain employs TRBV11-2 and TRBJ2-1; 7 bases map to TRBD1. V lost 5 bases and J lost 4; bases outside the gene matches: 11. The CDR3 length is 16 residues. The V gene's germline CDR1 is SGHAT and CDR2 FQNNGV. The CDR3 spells CASSPRRGRWYNEQFF. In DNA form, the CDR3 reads TGTGCCAGCAGCCCGCGAAGGGGGCGATGGTACAATGAGCAGTTCTTC. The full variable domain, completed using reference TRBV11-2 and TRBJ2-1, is EAGVAQSPRYKIIEKRQSVAFWCNPISGHATLYWYQQILGQGPKLLIQFQNNGVVDDSQLPKDRFSAERLKGVDSTLKIQPAKLEDSAVYLCASSPRRGRWYNEQFFGPGTRLTVL.

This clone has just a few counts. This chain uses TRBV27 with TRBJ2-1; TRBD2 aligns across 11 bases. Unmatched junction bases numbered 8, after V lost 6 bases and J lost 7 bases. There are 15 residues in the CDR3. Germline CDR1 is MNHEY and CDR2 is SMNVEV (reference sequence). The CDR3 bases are TGTGCCAGCAGCACCAATAGCGGGAGGGGGAATGAGCAGTTCTTC. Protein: CASSTNSGRGNEQFF.

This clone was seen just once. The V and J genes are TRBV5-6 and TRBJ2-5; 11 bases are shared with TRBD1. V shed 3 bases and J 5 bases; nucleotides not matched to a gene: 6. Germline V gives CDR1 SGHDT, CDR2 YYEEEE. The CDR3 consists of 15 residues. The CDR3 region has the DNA TGTGCCAGCAGCTCCGGGACAGGGGGTCGGGAGACCCAGTACTTC. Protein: CASSSGTGGRETQYF.

CDR3 nucleotide sequence: TGTGCCAGCAGCCTAGGGCGGGGCCCGGGTGATACGCAGTATTTT. Translating it yields CASSLGRGPGDTQYF. The chain recombines TRBV11-3 with TRBJ2-3; TRBD2 might be the D (6 bases). The germline V gene has CDR1 SGHNT and CDR2 YENEEA. This CDR3 spans 15 amino acids. Between the trimmed V and J ends, which lost 5 bases and 6 bases, there was a span of 18 bases.

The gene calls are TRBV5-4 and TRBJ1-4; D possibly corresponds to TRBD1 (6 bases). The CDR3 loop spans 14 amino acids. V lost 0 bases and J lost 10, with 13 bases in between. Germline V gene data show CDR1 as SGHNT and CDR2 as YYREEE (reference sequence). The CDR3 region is CASSLDRDIGKLFF. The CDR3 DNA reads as TGTGCCAGCAGCTTGGACCGGGACATTGGAAAACTGTTTTTT.

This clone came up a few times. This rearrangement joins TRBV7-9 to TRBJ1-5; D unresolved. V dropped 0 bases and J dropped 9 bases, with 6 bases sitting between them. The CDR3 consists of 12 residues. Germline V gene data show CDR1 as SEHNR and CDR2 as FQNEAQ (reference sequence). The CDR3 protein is CASSLAGGPQHF. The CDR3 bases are TGTGCCAGCAGCTTAGCCGGTGGGCCCCAGCATTTT.

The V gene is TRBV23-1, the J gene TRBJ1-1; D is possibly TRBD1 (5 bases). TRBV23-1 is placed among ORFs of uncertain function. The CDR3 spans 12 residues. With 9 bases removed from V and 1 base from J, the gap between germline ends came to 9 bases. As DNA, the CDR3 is TGCGCCAGTCAAACAGGGAACACTGAAGCTTTCTTT. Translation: CASQTGNTEAFF.

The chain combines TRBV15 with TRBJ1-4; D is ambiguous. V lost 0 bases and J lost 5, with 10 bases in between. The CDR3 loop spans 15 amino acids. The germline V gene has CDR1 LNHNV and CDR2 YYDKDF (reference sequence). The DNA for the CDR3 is TGTGCCACCAGCAGAGATCCGGCGGGAAATGAAAAACTGTTTTTT. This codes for CATSRDPAGNEKLFF.

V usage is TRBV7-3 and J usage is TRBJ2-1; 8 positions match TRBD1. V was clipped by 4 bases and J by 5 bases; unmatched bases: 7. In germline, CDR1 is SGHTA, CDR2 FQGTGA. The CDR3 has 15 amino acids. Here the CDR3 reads CASSSQDRDNNEQFF. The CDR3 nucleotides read TGTGCCAGCAGCTCACAGGACAGGGACAACAATGAGCAGTTCTTC.

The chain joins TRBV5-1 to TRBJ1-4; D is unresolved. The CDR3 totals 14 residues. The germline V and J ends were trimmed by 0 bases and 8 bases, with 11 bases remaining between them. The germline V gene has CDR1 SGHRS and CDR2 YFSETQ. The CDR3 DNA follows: TGCGCCAGCAGCTTGGCCCCTCTAGAGGAAAAACTGTTTTTT. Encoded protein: CASSLAPLEEKLFF.

Here the CDR3 reads CASSPPYRVGEKLFF. The DNA for the CDR3 is TGTGCCAGCAGTCCACCGTACAGGGTCGGGGAAAAACTGTTTTTT. The rearrangement uses TRBV28 and TRBJ1-4, with D tentatively TRBD1 (6 bases). Germline V gives CDR1 MDHEN, CDR2 SYDVKM. The CDR3 spans 15 residues. The germline V and J ends were trimmed by 5 bases and 8 bases, with 18 bases remaining between them.

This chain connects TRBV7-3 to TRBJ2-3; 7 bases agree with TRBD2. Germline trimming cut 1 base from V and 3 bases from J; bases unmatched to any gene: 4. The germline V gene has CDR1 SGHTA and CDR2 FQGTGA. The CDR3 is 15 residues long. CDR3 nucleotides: TGTGCCAGCAGCTTAAGGGGAGGGAAAACAGATACGCAGTATTTT. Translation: CASSLRGGKTDTQYF. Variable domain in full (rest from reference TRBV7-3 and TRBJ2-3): GAGVSQTPSNKVTEKGKYVELRCDPISGHTALYWYRQSLGQGPEFLIYFQGTGAADDSGLPNDRFFAVRPEGSVSTLKIQRTERGDSAVYLCASSLRGGKTDTQYFGPGTRLTVL.

The CDR3 nucleotides read TGTGCCAGCAGGCCCCCGGTGAACACCGGGGAGCTGTTTTTT. Its protein is CASRPPVNTGELFF. V gene TRBV28 combines with J gene TRBJ2-2; no clear D gene. V lost 6 bases, J lost 1 base, and 9 bases lay in between. Germline V gene data show CDR1 as MDHEN and CDR2 as SYDVKM. The CDR3 is 14 amino acids.

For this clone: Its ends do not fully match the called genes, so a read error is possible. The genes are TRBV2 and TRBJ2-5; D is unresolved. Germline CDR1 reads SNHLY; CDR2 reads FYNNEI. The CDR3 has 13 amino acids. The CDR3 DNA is TGTGCCGGCAGTCTGGTAGAAGTACAGACCCAGTACTTC. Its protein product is CAGSLVEVQTQYF.

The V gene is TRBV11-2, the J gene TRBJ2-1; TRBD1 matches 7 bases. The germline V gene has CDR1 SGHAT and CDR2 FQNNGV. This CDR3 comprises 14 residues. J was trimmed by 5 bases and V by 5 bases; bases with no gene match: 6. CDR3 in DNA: TGTGCCAGCAGCCCGACAGGGTTGGACAATGAGCAGTTCTTC. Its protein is CASSPTGLDNEQFF.

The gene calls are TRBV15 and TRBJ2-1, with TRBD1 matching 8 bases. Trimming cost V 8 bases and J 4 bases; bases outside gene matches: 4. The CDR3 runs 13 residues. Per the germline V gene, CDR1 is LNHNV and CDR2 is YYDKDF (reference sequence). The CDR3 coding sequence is TGTGCCACCTCGGGGGACAGGTACAATGAGCAGTTCTTC. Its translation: CATSGDRYNEQFF. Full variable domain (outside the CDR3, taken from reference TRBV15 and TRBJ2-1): DAMVIQNPRYQVTQFGKPVTLSCSQTLNHNVMYWYQQKSSQAPKLLFHYYDKDFNNEADTPDNFQSRRPNTSFCFLDIRSPGLGDTAMYLCATSGDRYNEQFFGPGTRLTVL.

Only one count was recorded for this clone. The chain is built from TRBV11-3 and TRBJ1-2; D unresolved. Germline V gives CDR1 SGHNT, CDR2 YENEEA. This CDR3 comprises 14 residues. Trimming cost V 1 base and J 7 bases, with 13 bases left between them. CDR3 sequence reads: CASSLGRQTSGYTF. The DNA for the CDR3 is TGTGCCAGCAGCTTAGGGCGTCAGACAAGTGGCTACACCTTC.

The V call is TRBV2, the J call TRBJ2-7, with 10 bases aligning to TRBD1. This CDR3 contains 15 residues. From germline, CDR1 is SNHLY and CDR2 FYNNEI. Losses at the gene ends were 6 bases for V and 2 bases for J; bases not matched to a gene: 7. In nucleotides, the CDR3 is TGTGCCAGCAGCGCGGGGACAGGGGAGACCTACGAGCAGTACTTC. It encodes CASSAGTGETYEQYF.